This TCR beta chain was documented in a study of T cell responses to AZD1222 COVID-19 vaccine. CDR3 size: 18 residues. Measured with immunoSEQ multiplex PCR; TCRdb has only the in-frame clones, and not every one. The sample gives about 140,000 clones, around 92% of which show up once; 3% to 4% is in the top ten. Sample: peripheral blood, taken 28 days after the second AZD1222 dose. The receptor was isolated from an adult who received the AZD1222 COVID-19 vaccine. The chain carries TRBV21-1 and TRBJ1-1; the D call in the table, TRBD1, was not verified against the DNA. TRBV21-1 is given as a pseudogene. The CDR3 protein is CASSKARQGSRGDTEAFF. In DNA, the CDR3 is TGTGCCAGCAGCAAAGCTAGACAGGGGTCTCGCGGAGACACTGAAGCTTTCTTT.